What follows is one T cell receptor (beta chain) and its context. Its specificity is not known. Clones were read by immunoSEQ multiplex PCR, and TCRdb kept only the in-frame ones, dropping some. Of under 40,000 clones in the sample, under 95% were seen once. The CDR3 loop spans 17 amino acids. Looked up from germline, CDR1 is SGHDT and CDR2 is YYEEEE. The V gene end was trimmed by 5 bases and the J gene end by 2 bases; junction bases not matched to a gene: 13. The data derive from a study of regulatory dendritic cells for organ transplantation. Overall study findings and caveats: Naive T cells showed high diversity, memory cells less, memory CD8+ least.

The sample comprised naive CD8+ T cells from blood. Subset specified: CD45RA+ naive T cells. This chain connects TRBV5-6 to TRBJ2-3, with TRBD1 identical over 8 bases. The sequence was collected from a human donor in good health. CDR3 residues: CASRVSGTGLVTDTQYF. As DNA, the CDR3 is TGTGCCAGCAGGGTGTCCGGGACAGGCTTAGTCACAGATACGCAGTATTTT.